The 9 T cell receptor beta chains listed next were all sequenced from one sample in a study of identical twins. TCRdb processed the 5' RACE reads anew with MiXCR; each CDR3 protein has one entry. Of 700,000 or so distinct CDR3 sequences in the sample, less than 25% were seen once. The same sample was also studied in work on T cells expressing NK-cell markers.

Material: PBMCs. Receptor source: a woman aged 18-30 years in good health.

This chain links TRBV20-1 with TRBJ1-6; no clear D. Germline V gives CDR1 DFQATT, CDR2 SNEGSKA (reference sequence). This CDR3 is built from 13 residues. V shed 6 bases and J shed 7 bases, with 13 bases lying between them. As DNA, the CDR3 is TGCAGTGCATTAATCGAACCCAATTCACCCCTCCACTTT. Protein: CSALIEPNSPLHF.

This clonotype was detected a few times. The chain uses TRBV5-1 and TRBJ2-5, with TRBD2 matching 8 bases. There are 14 residues in the CDR3. Unmatched junction bases numbered 5, after V lost 4 bases and J lost 3 bases. CDR1 and CDR2 (germline): SGHRS, YFSETQ. The CDR3 DNA reads TGCGCCAGCAGCGTCGGGACTAGTGAAGAGACCCAGTACTTC. Encoded protein: CASSVGTSEETQYF.

This sequence joins TRBV7-9 and TRBJ2-1, with TRBD2 as a possible D gene (5 bases). The CDR3 consists of 17 residues. Germline-derived CDR1 and CDR2 are SEHNR and FQNEAQ (reference sequence). V was cut by 4 bases and J by 2 bases, with 18 bases left in between. CDR3 bases: TGTGCCAGCAGCTCAGCGGTCCAATACCTCCCCTACAATGAGCAGTTCTTC. It specifies CASSSAVQYLPYNEQFF.

The chain recombines TRBV12-3 or TRBV12-4 with TRBJ1-6; D possibly corresponds to TRBD1 (6 bases). CDR3 length: 15 residues. Deletions cut 1 base from V and 6 bases from J, with 10 bases between. The CDR3 DNA follows: TGTGCCAGCAGTTTAGACGGGGGCGGTAATTCACCCCTCCACTTT. This translates into CASSLDGGGNSPLHF.

This rearrangement joins TRBV12-3 or TRBV12-4 to TRBJ1-2; D is undetermined. Trimming removed 1 base at V and 4 bases at J, with 7 bases between. This CDR3 region has 13 residues. CDR3 in amino acids: CASSLVNRYGYTF. The CDR3 DNA is TGTGCCAGCAGTTTAGTAAACCGCTATGGCTACACCTTC.

The chain joins TRBV12-3 or TRBV12-4 to TRBJ2-5, with D possibly TRBD2 on 5 matching bases. The CDR3 is made up of 13 amino acids. The V gene lost 7 bases and the J gene lost 5 bases, with 14 bases spanning the gap. The CDR3 sequence: CASTFGLGETQYF. The CDR3 DNA is TGTGCCAGCACTTTCGGACTCGGGGAGACCCAGTACTTC.

This clonotype occurred a few times. CDR3: CASSLTSGRIGQYF. The CDR3 DNA is TGTGCCAGCAGCTTGACTAGCGGGAGAATCGGGCAGTACTTC. This chain joins TRBV12-3 or TRBV12-4 and TRBJ2-7, with 12 bases identical to TRBD2. Trimming removed 6 bases from V and 9 bases from J; junction bases left unmatched: 9. The length of the CDR3 is 14 residues.

This clonotype occurred a few times. This sequence joins TRBV6-5 and TRBJ2-3; TRBD1 aligns across 9 bases. In germline, CDR1 is MNHEY, CDR2 SVGAGI. The trim removed 2 bases at V and 2 bases at J, leaving 2 bases unmatched. CDR3 size: 15 residues. The CDR3 DNA reads TGTGCCAGCAGTTACGGGACAGGGTACACAGATACGCAGTATTTT. Amino acid sequence: CASSYGTGYTDTQYF.

This chain links TRBV5-1 with TRBJ2-1; possibly TRBD2 for D (5 bases). The V end lost 7 bases, the J end lost 2 bases, and 10 bases lay between the germline ends. The CDR3 extends over 13 amino acids. CDR1 is SGHRS, CDR2 YFSETQ, per germline. The CDR3 DNA reads as TGCGCCAGCGGACTTGGCACCTACAATGAGCAGTTCTTC. Amino acid sequence: CASGLGTYNEQFF.